This TCR beta chain was documented in a study of human thymus T cells. The table came from immunoSEQ multiplex PCR; TCRdb's copy has only in-frame clones and leaves some out. The profile shows tens of thousands of clones, 85% to 95% of them singletons. Thymic material originated from resections removed in the course of corrective heart surgery. The CDR3 is 13 residues long. Trimming took 8 bases from V and 7 from J, leaving 14 bases between them. CDR1 MDHEN and CDR2 SYDVKM come from the germline V gene. The material sequenced was thymus tissue. The genes are TRBV28 and TRBJ1-4; D may be TRBD1 (6 bases). The clonotype comes from a girl less than two years old with a congenital heart defect but otherwise immunologically healthy. The CDR3 loop is CASRSGAREKLFF. The CDR3 region has the DNA TGTGCCAGCCGATCGGGGGCGCGTGAAAAACTGTTTTTT.